A single sample is the source of the 21 T cell receptor beta chains below, sequenced in a study of T cell responses to AZD1222 COVID-19 vaccine. Libraries were prepared by immunoSEQ multiplex PCR; TCRdb keeps only in-frame clonotypes and omits some of them. This repertoire shows 100,000 to 150,000 clones, roughly nine tenths found once; its top ten account for approximately 6.8%. The source material was peripheral blood, sampled on day 0 of AZD1222 vaccination. The receptors derive from an adult in good health.

The chain couples TRBV24-1 to TRBJ1-4; unclear D gene. CDR1 is KGHDR, CDR2 SFDVKD, per germline. Trimming stripped 5 bases from V and 4 bases from J, with 10 bases between. CDR3 size: 14 residues. The CDR3: CATSAKVNNEKLFF. DNA of the CDR3: TGTGCCACCAGTGCAAAAGTAAATAATGAAAAACTGTTTTTT.

V and J are TRBV4-3 and TRBJ2-1; 10 nucleotides line up with TRBD2. In germline, CDR1 is LGHNA, CDR2 YSLEER. This CDR3 spans 16 amino acids. The ends lost 4 bases at V and 12 bases at J; junction bases unmatched: 15. The DNA of the CDR3 is TGCGCCAGCAGCCCCCTAATGGGAGCGGGGGGGTCTGGGCAGTTCTTC. Translation gives CASSPLMGAGGSGQFF.

The CDR3 spells CASTPNAGNTIYF. The CDR3 nucleotides read TGCGCCAGCACCCCGAATGCTGGAAACACCATATATTTT. The V gene is TRBV5-1, the J gene TRBJ1-3; D is uncertain. CDR3 length equals 13 residues. Germline-derived CDR1 and CDR2 are SGHRS and YFSETQ. V gave up 6 bases and J gave up 2 bases, with 9 bases separating them.

The V gene is TRBV3-1 (or the pseudogene TRBV3-2), the J gene TRBJ2-1; 11 bases agree with TRBD2. Germline-derived CDR1 and CDR2 are LGHDT and YNNKEL (reference sequence). Trimming cost V 6 bases and J 5 bases; bases outside gene matches: 3. This CDR3 spans 14 amino acids. The CDR3 loop is CASSLAGGDNEQFF. For the CDR3, the DNA is TGTGCCAGCAGTCTAGCGGGGGGAGACAATGAGCAGTTCTTC.

The chain links TRBV19 to TRBJ2-7; D tentatively fits TRBD1 or TRBD2 (7 bases each). Trimming stripped 6 bases from V and 6 bases from J, with 21 bases between. Germline CDR1 and CDR2: LNHDA and SQIVND (reference sequence). The CDR3 is 15 amino acids. The DNA for the CDR3 is TGTGCCAGTAGCGACAGGGTTTCGTCGGGGGGCGAGCAGTACTTC. Its protein is CASSDRVSSGGEQYF.

The rearrangement links TRBV7-6 to TRBJ1-2; the D is unclear. Germline-derived CDR1 and CDR2 are SGHVS and FNYEAQ. This CDR3 is 14 amino acids long. The V end lost 5 bases, the J end lost 2 bases, and 12 bases lay between the germline ends. The CDR3 DNA reads as TGTGCCAGCAGCCCACAGACACCCAACTATGGCTACACCTTC. Encoded protein: CASSPQTPNYGYTF. Together with reference TRBV7-6 and TRBJ1-2, the CDR3 gives the full variable domain: GAGVSQSPRYKVTKRGQDVALRCDPISGHVSLYWYRQALGQGPEFLTYFNYEAQQDKSGLPNDRFSAERPEGSISTLTIQRTEQRDSAMYRCASSPQTPNYGYTFGSGTRLTVV.

The chain uses TRBV6-4 and TRBJ1-2; the D is unclear. Germline-derived CDR1 and CDR2 are MRHNA and SNTAGT. Between the trimmed V and J ends, which lost 2 bases and 0 bases, there was a span of 7 bases. The CDR3 consists of 14 residues. The chain's CDR3 is CASSDGISNYGYTF. As DNA, the CDR3 is TGTGCCAGCAGTGACGGGATTTCTAACTATGGCTACACCTTC.

V gene TRBV18 combines with J gene TRBJ2-7, with TRBD2 as a possible D gene (6 bases). V lost 6 bases and J lost 7, with 19 bases in between. The germline V gene encodes CDR1 KGHSH and CDR2 LQKENI. The CDR3 is made up of 14 amino acids. The CDR3 reads CASSSTGTGGEQYF. CDR3 nucleotide sequence: TGTGCCAGCTCCTCGACCGGGACTGGGGGAGAGCAGTACTTC.

DNA for the CDR3: TGTGCCAGCAGCAGGGGGCGGGGCACTGAAGCTTTCTTT. Its protein product is CASSRGRGTEAFF. The rearrangement uses TRBV3-1 (or the pseudogene TRBV3-2) and TRBJ1-1; 7 positions agree with TRBD1. The CDR3 has 13 residues. From germline, CDR1 is LGHDT and CDR2 YNNKEL (reference sequence). V was pared by 5 bases and J by 4 bases, with 4 bases of the junction left unmatched.

This chain links TRBV5-1 with TRBJ1-1, with a weak D call TRBD1 (6 bases). The CDR3 extends over 15 amino acids. The V end was cut by 2 bases, the J end by 5 bases, with 16 bases between. Germline CDR1 reads SGHRS; CDR2 reads YFSETQ. The CDR3: CASSFDRSGTTEAFF. The CDR3 DNA sequence: TGCGCCAGCAGCTTCGACAGGTCGGGGACAACTGAAGCTTTCTTT.

The V and J genes are TRBV25-1 and TRBJ1-6, with no clear D. The CDR3 spans 14 residues. Germline CDR1 reads MGHDK; CDR2 reads SYGVNS. V dropped 5 bases and J dropped 6 bases, with 11 bases sitting between them. The CDR3 loop is CASSPWGGNSPLHF. The CDR3 nucleotides read TGTGCCAGCAGTCCTTGGGGAGGTAATTCACCCCTCCACTTT.

Regarding this clone: The germline gene is not matched at one end of the junction; a read error may be the cause. The chain combines TRBV11-2 with TRBJ1-2, with TRBD1 matching over 8 bases. CDR1 and CDR2 (germline): SGHAT, FQNNGV. CDR3 length equals 14 residues. In DNA form, the CDR3 reads TGTGCCAGCAGCCTAGGGGCCGGACAGGGAGGACTAAGATTC. This codes for CASSLGAGQGGLRF.

The V and J genes are TRBV5-1 and TRBJ2-7; 10 bases match TRBD2. Unmatched junction bases numbered 7, after V lost 0 bases and J lost 1 base. CDR1 and CDR2 (germline): SGHRS, YFSETQ. The CDR3 consists of 17 residues. Here the CDR3 reads CASSLEQSSGGSYEQYF. The CDR3 nucleotides are TGCGCCAGCAGCTTGGAGCAGTCTAGCGGGGGTTCCTACGAGCAGTACTTC.

The gene calls are TRBV20-1 and TRBJ1-1; a weak D match, TRBD1 (5 bases). Trimming took off 2 bases at V and 8 bases at J, with 9 bases between the two ends. Per germline, CDR1 DFQATT and CDR2 SNEGSKA (reference sequence). The CDR3 length is 11 residues. Here the CDR3 DNA reads TGCAGTGCTAGAAGACAGTCGGAAGCTTTCTTT. Translated: CSARRQSEAFF.

The chain is built from TRBV12-5 and TRBJ1-4; the match to TRBD1 covers 11 bases. Germline CDR1 is LGHNT and CDR2 is FRNRAP. Trimming at V came to 3 bases and at J to 7 bases, leaving 16 bases not matched to a gene. The CDR3 covers 19 residues. CDR3 amino acids: CASGFFSRTMDRGPEKLFF. CDR3 coding DNA: TGTGCTAGTGGTTTTTTCTCGAGGACGATGGACAGGGGGCCTGAAAAACTGTTTTTT.

Turning to this clone: Sequence at one end of the junction differs from germline and may be a read error. This chain uses TRBV5-6 with TRBJ2-5; D ambiguous. Germline CDR1 is SGHDT and CDR2 is YYEEEE. CDR3 length equals 12 residues. The CDR3 spells CASNGLQEAQYF. The DNA for the CDR3 is TGTGCCAGCAACGGGTTACAAGAGGCCCAGTACTTC.

The V gene is TRBV5-4, the J gene TRBJ2-2; D remains unclear. The CDR3 consists of 14 residues. In germline, CDR1 is SGHNT, CDR2 YYREEE (reference sequence). Trimming removed 4 bases at V and 0 bases at J, with 7 bases between. DNA of the CDR3: TGTGCCAGCAGCGTGAGGCCGAACACCGGGGAGCTGTTTTTT. Protein sequence: CASSVRPNTGELFF.

The rearrangement joins TRBV5-6 to TRBJ1-1; D not certain. With 3 bases removed from V and 1 base from J, the gap between germline ends came to 16 bases. There are 16 residues in the CDR3. Germline V lookup: CDR1 SGHDT, CDR2 YYEEEE. CDR3 loop: CASSSGYRRPNTEAFF. The CDR3 DNA reads as TGTGCCAGCAGCTCGGGCTATCGGCGGCCGAACACTGAAGCTTTCTTT. Looking up the rest from reference TRBV5-6 and TRBJ1-1 gives the full variable domain: DAGVTQSPTHLIKTRGQQVTLRCSPKSGHDTVSWYQQALGQGPQFIFQYYEEEERQRGNFPDRFSGHQFPNYSSELNVNALLLGDSALYLCASSSGYRRPNTEAFFGQGTRLTVV.

The chain recombines TRBV6-5 with TRBJ1-2; perhaps TRBD1 as D (5 bases). V was trimmed by 11 bases and J by 7 bases, leaving 23 bases between them. Germline CDR1 MNHEY, CDR2 SVGAGI. The CDR3 extends over 14 amino acids. The chain's CDR3 is CAPERGESLLGYTF. The CDR3 coding sequence is TGTGCCCCCGAGAGGGGTGAATCGTTGCTTGGCTACACCTTC.

V is TRBV15 and J is TRBJ1-4; D unclear. CDR1 and CDR2 (germline): LNHNV, YYDKDF (reference sequence). The CDR3 has 15 amino acids. Trimming pared 8 bases from V and 3 bases from J, leaving 16 bases between. For the CDR3, the DNA is TGTGCCACCTCCTACAACGCCGCATCTAATGAAAAACTGTTTTTT. Translation: CATSYNAASNEKLFF.

V usage is TRBV6-1 and J usage is TRBJ2-7, with D possibly being TRBD2 (6 bases). Germline lookup yields CDR1 MNHNS and CDR2 SASEGT. The CDR3 runs 15 residues. Deletions cut 1 base from V and 4 bases from J, with 14 bases between. The CDR3 spells CASSEERGGTYEQYF. The CDR3 nucleotides are TGTGCCAGCAGTGAAGAGAGGGGCGGGACTTACGAGCAGTACTTC.